What follows are 32 T cell receptor beta chains derived from one specimen sequenced in a study of beta chain features in type 1 diabetes. Expressed TCRB transcripts were sequenced, since all the RNA that had been isolated was reverse transcribed. Only in-frame clones appear in the TCRdb table, and some are missing; sequencing was by immunoSEQ multiplex PCR. The sample has about half a million clones, over 9.5% seen once. The specimen sequenced was naive CD4+ T cells from blood. The source is a woman aged 18-29 years in good health.

V usage is TRBV25-1 and J usage is TRBJ1-2; no clear D. Germline CDR1 reads MGHDK; CDR2 reads SYGVNS. The V end was cut by 6 bases, the J end by 4 bases, with 12 bases between. The CDR3 loop spans 13 amino acids. The CDR3 loop reads CASSSPAGYGYTF. As DNA, the CDR3 is TGTGCCAGCAGCTCCCCGGCAGGCTATGGCTACACCTTC.

This clone was seen more than once but under ten times. This chain joins TRBV7-8 and TRBJ1-5; tentative D call: TRBD1 (6 bases). This CDR3 is 14 amino acids long. V was clipped by 1 base and J by 4 bases, with 8 bases between them. Looked up from germline, CDR1 is SGHVS and CDR2 is FQNEAQ. CDR3 sequence: CASSLVGANQPQHF. The DNA for the CDR3 is TGTGCCAGCAGCTTAGTGGGGGCTAATCAGCCCCAGCATTTT.

This chain links TRBV5-1 with TRBJ2-7; the match to TRBD1 covers 9 bases. V was pared by 4 bases and J by 3 bases, with 2 bases of the junction left unmatched. The CDR3 runs to 13 residues. Germline CDR1 reads SGHRS; CDR2 reads YFSETQ. Here the CDR3 reads CASSDRGIYEQYV. The CDR3 DNA sequence: TGCGCCAGCAGCGACAGGGGGATCTACGAGCAGTACGTC.

This clone was detected only a few times. The chain has TRBV10-3 and TRBJ1-1, with a possible D match to TRBD1 (6 bases). This CDR3 has 12 amino acids. V was cut by 3 bases and J by 4 bases, with 6 bases left in between. CDR1 and CDR2 from the germline V gene are ENHRY and SYGVKD. The CDR3 reads CAISDRGTEAFF. Written as DNA, the CDR3 is TGTGCCATCAGTGACAGGGGCACTGAAGCTTTCTTT.

V gene TRBV6-6 combines with J gene TRBJ2-2; weak D call: TRBD2 (5 bases). The CDR3 length is 16 residues. Germline-derived CDR1 and CDR2 are MNHNY and SVGAGI (reference sequence). Trimming took off 2 bases at V and 0 bases at J, with 10 bases between the two ends. The CDR3 sequence is CASSYGGGTNTGELFF. For the CDR3, the DNA is TGTGCCAGCAGTTACGGAGGAGGAACGAACACCGGGGAGCTGTTTTTT.

The rearrangement uses TRBV5-1 and TRBJ1-1; 9 positions match TRBD1. Germline V gives CDR1 SGHRS, CDR2 YFSETQ. This CDR3 has 15 amino acids. V was clipped by 4 bases and J by 5 bases; unmatched bases: 9. The CDR3 is CASSQITGGGTEAFF. Written as DNA, the CDR3 is TGCGCCAGCAGCCAAATAACAGGGGGCGGAACTGAAGCTTTCTTT.

This clone turned up a few times. V gene TRBV4-1 combines with J gene TRBJ2-4; 13 bases map to TRBD2. This CDR3 has 17 amino acids. CDR1 and CDR2 from the germline V gene are MGHRA and YSYEKL. Trimming took 3 bases from V and 8 from J; bases not matched to a gene: 10. CDR3 protein: CASSQATSGGAPYIQYF. CDR3 bases: TGCGCCAGCAGCCAGGCAACTAGCGGGGGGGCGCCGTACATTCAGTACTTC.

A few counts support this clone. The V call is TRBV30, the J call TRBJ2-7, with D possibly matching TRBD1 (6 bases). This CDR3 region has 15 residues. Germline values: CDR1 GTSNPN, CDR2 SVGIG (reference sequence). With 5 bases removed from V and 4 bases from J, the gap between germline ends came to 21 bases. The CDR3 spells CAWDRGIVLRYEQYF. The DNA of the CDR3 is TGTGCCTGGGATAGGGGGATCGTTTTGCGGTACGAGCAGTACTTC.

This chain links TRBV6-5 with TRBJ1-4; D remains ambiguous. With 2 bases removed from V and 3 bases from J, the gap between germline ends came to 10 bases. Germline-derived CDR1 and CDR2 are MNHEY and SVGAGI. CDR3 length: 15 amino acids. The CDR3 spells CASSYDLGPNEKLFF. CDR3 coding DNA: TGTGCCAGCAGTTACGATCTCGGACCTAATGAAAAACTGTTTTTT.

Only a few counts were recorded for this clone. The J gene is TRBJ1-2, the V gene TRBV29-1; 7 nucleotides match TRBD1. J lost 4 bases, V lost 8 bases, and 10 bases had no gene match. Germline values: CDR1 SQVTM, CDR2 ANQGSEA. The CDR3 is 13 amino acids. The CDR3 sequence: CSTSGQGGYGYTF. The CDR3 nucleotides are TGCAGCACTTCGGGGCAGGGGGGCTATGGCTACACCTTC. The complete variable domain, with remaining parts taken from reference TRBV29-1 and TRBJ1-2, reads SAVISQKPSRDICQRGTSLTIQCQVDSQVTMMFWYRQQPGQSLTLIATANQGSEATYESGFVIDKFPISRPNLTFSTLTVSNMSPEDSSIYLCSTSGQGGYGYTFGSGTRLTVV.

The gene calls are TRBV27 and TRBJ2-5, with D possibly TRBD2 on 5 matching bases. Germline CDR1 is MNHEY and CDR2 is SMNVEV (reference sequence). The CDR3 is made up of 13 amino acids. Trimming left V 4 bases short and J 2 bases short, with 8 bases between. Here the CDR3 DNA reads TGTGCCAGCAGTTCGGGAAGTCAAGAGACCCAGTACTTC. Its protein product is CASSSGSQETQYF.

The table lists this clone with a few counts. The chain has TRBV30 and TRBJ2-7, with TRBD1 matching 9 bases. V lost 0 bases to trimming and J lost 4 bases; unmatched junction nucleotides: 7. Germline V gene sequence: CDR1 GTSNPN, CDR2 SVGIG (reference sequence). CDR3 length equals 15 residues. CDR3 sequence (DNA): TGTGCCTGGAGTGTACTAGGGACAGGGAGGTACGAGCAGTACTTC. Translation gives CAWSVLGTGRYEQYF.

The sample holds many counts of this clone. The chain has TRBV10-3 and TRBJ2-3; weak D call: TRBD2 (6 bases). V was cut by 10 bases and J by 0 bases, with 11 bases left in between. The CDR3 runs to 13 residues. Germline values: CDR1 ENHRY, CDR2 SYGVKD. The CDR3 DNA follows: TGTGCCACCCGGGGGTCTAGCACAGATACGCAGTATTTT. Encoded protein: CATRGSSTDTQYF.

The sample holds a few counts of this clone. This sample also contains other DNA sequences that code for the same CDR3. J is TRBJ2-3 and V is TRBV5-1; possibly TRBD2 for D (6 bases). In germline, CDR1 is SGHRS, CDR2 YFSETQ. The CDR3 runs 14 residues. The germline V and J ends were trimmed by 3 bases and 1 base, with 9 bases remaining between them. The CDR3 spells CASSSGVGTDTQYF. CDR3 bases: TGCGCCAGCAGCTCGGGAGTAGGCACAGATACGCAGTATTTT. Looking up the rest from reference TRBV5-1 and TRBJ2-3 gives the full variable domain: KAGVTQTPRYLIKTRGQQVTLSCSPISGHRSVSWYQQTPGQGLQFLFEYFSETQRNKGNFPGRFSGRQFSNSRSEMNVSTLELGDSALYLCASSSGVGTDTQYFGPGTRLTVL.

V and J are TRBV19 and TRBJ1-5; 10 nucleotides agree with TRBD1. The V and J ends lost 8 bases and 2 bases, in that order; junction bases with no gene match: 3. Germline CDR1 and CDR2: LNHDA and SQIVND (reference sequence). The CDR3 sequence is 14 residues long. CDR3 loop: CASQTGGRNQPQHF. CDR3 nucleotide sequence: TGTGCCAGTCAGACAGGGGGCCGCAATCAGCCCCAGCATTTT.

This clone has a count of ten or more. This rearrangement joins TRBV27 to TRBJ2-5; TRBD1 might be the D (5 bases). Germline CDR1 MNHEY, CDR2 SMNVEV (reference sequence). The ends were cut back, 2 bases at V and 1 base at J, with 11 bases in the middle. The CDR3 consists of 15 residues. The CDR3 bases are TGTGCCAGCAGTTTAAAGTCCAGGGTCCAAGAGACCCAGTACTTC. Protein product: CASSLKSRVQETQYF.

This clone has more than one count but fewer than ten. The chain employs TRBV7-9 and TRBJ1-1, with D hard to call. The CDR3 extends over 14 amino acids. Trimming cost V 3 bases and J 0 bases, with 8 bases left between them. Germline CDR1 is SEHNR and CDR2 is FQNEAQ (reference sequence). The CDR3 loop is CASSFPGVNTEAFF. CDR3 DNA: TGTGCCAGCAGCTTCCCGGGAGTGAACACTGAAGCTTTCTTT. The complete variable domain, with remaining parts taken from reference TRBV7-9 and TRBJ1-1, reads DTGVSQNPRHKITKRGQNVTFRCDPISEHNRLYWYRQTLGQGPEFLTYFQNEAQLEKSRLLSDRFSAERPKGSFSTLEIQRTEQGDSAMYLCASSFPGVNTEAFFGQGTRLTVV.

A few counts support this clone. This sequence joins TRBV4-3 and TRBJ1-6; TRBD1 matches 7 bases. The germline CDR1 and CDR2 sequences are LGHNA and YSLEER. The CDR3 loop spans 15 amino acids. V shed 3 bases and J 6 bases; nucleotides not matched to a gene: 5. CDR3 bases: TGCGCCAGCAGCCATCCCGACAGGGCTAATTCACCCCTCCACTTT. Protein product: CASSHPDRANSPLHF.

The chain is built from TRBV6-5 and TRBJ2-3; tentative D call: TRBD2 (6 bases). Germline V gene data show CDR1 as MNHEY and CDR2 as SVGAGI. The CDR3 runs 15 residues. V was pared by 2 bases and J by 1 base, with 10 bases between. The CDR3 DNA follows: TGTGCCAGCAGTTACCAACTAGCTGGCACAGATACGCAGTATTTT. Amino acids: CASSYQLAGTDTQYF.

This chain links TRBV9 with TRBJ1-2, with 9 bases aligning to TRBD1. The CDR3 contains 15 residues. Germline V gene data show CDR1 as SGDLS and CDR2 as YYNGEE. Trimming took 3 bases from V and 8 from J; bases not matched to a gene: 11. The CDR3 reads CASSAPAYRGQGYTF. The CDR3 DNA is TGTGCCAGCAGCGCCCCAGCTTACAGGGGGCAAGGCTACACCTTC.

This clone came up a few times. The chain has TRBV29-1 and TRBJ2-7; 8 bases are shared with TRBD2. This CDR3 has 12 residues. Germline loops: CDR1 SQVTM, CDR2 ANQGSEA. V was clipped by 6 bases and J by 3 bases; unmatched bases: 4. In DNA form, the CDR3 reads TGCAGCGTAGCGGGAGATATCTACGAGCAGTACTTC. Residues: CSVAGDIYEQYF.

The table lists this clone with a few counts. The V gene is TRBV6-6, the J gene TRBJ2-3; 13 bases agree with TRBD2. After removal of 6 bases from V and 6 bases from J, the junction contained 9 bases not matched to a gene. CDR3 length: 16 amino acids. Germline CDR1 is MNHNY and CDR2 is SVGAGI (reference sequence). The CDR3 DNA reads TGTGCCAGCAGCCCAGGACTAGCGGGAGTTGGGGATACGCAGTATTTT. This sequence encodes CASSPGLAGVGDTQYF.

This clone came up a few times. This chain joins TRBV7-6 and TRBJ2-5; no reliable D call. V lost 1 base to trimming and J lost 0 bases, with 6 bases between them. Germline V gene lookup returns CDR1 SGHVS and CDR2 FNYEAQ. The CDR3 consists of 14 residues. CDR3 DNA sequence: TGTGCCAGCAGCTTAGGCCGGTACCAAGAGACCCAGTACTTC. As protein: CASSLGRYQETQYF. The full variable domain, completed using reference TRBV7-6 and TRBJ2-5, is GAGVSQSPRYKVTKRGQDVALRCDPISGHVSLYWYRQALGQGPEFLTYFNYEAQQDKSGLPNDRFSAERPEGSISTLTIQRTEQRDSAMYRCASSLGRYQETQYFGPGTRLLVL.

The V gene is TRBV7-2, the J gene TRBJ2-7, with D possibly TRBD2 on 6 matching bases. The CDR3 extends over 15 amino acids. The ends were cut back, 5 bases at V and 3 bases at J, with 17 bases in the middle. The germline V gene has CDR1 SGHTA and CDR2 FQGNSA. The CDR3 loop reads CASSPFRGGSYEQYF. The CDR3 DNA reads as TGTGCCAGCAGCCCCTTTAGGGGAGGAAGCTACGAGCAGTACTTC.

This clone was found a few times. The rearrangement uses TRBV15 and TRBJ2-1, with D possibly TRBD2 on 6 matching bases. Germline assignment: CDR1 LNHNV and CDR2 YYDKDF (reference sequence). The CDR3 is 17 amino acids. V lost 1 base and J lost 4, with 17 bases in between. The CDR3 DNA sequence: TGTGCCACCAGCAGAGCTCTGGACTATGCCTCGTACAATGAGCAGTTCTTC. Its translation is CATSRALDYASYNEQFF.

This clone was recorded a few times. The J gene is TRBJ2-2, the V gene TRBV29-1, with a tentative D call TRBD2 (6 bases). The CDR3 has 15 amino acids. Germline V CDR1 and CDR2: SQVTM, ANQGSEA. The germline V and J ends were trimmed by 7 bases and 1 base, with 16 bases remaining between them. In nucleotides, the CDR3 is TGCAGCGCTACCGCGGCGGGAAGGAACACCGGGGAGCTGTTTTTT. Protein sequence: CSATAAGRNTGELFF.

The chain has TRBV27 and TRBJ2-1, with 9 bases aligning to TRBD1. The CDR3 spans 15 residues. The germline CDR1 and CDR2 sequences are MNHEY and SMNVEV (reference sequence). After removal of 2 bases from V and 4 bases from J, the junction contained 3 bases not matched to a gene. The CDR3 bases are TGTGCCAGCAGTTTAGGGGGACAGGGATACAATGAGCAGTTCTTC. It encodes CASSLGGQGYNEQFF.

This clone was seen a few times. The CDR3 protein is CASSFVTDTDTQYF. CDR3 nucleotides: TGTGCCAGCAGCTTCGTGACAGACACAGATACGCAGTATTTT. The chain couples TRBV5-6 to TRBJ2-3, with D possibly TRBD1 on 5 matching bases. Trimming pared 2 bases from V and 2 bases from J, leaving 9 bases between. The CDR3 is 14 residues long. Germline V CDR1 and CDR2: SGHDT, YYEEEE.

This rearrangement joins TRBV7-2 to TRBJ2-1, with a weak D call TRBD2 (7 bases). Trimming left V 3 bases short and J 10 bases short, with 13 bases between. CDR3 length: 13 amino acids. Per the germline V gene, CDR1 is SGHTA and CDR2 is FQGNSA. CDR3 DNA sequence: TGTGCCAGCAGCTTCTCGGGAGGACAGGAGCAGTTCTTC. As protein: CASSFSGGQEQFF.

The sample holds a few counts of this clone. This chain joins TRBV4-1 and TRBJ1-5; D is possibly TRBD1 (6 bases). Trimming took 4 bases from V and 1 from J, leaving 8 bases between them. The CDR3 sequence is 14 residues long. In germline, CDR1 is MGHRA, CDR2 YSYEKL. CDR3 nucleotides: TGCGCCAGCAGCCCGGGACACAGCAATCAGCCCCAGCATTTT. This translates into CASSPGHSNQPQHF.

Only a few counts were recorded for this clone. The V gene is TRBV18, the J gene TRBJ2-5; D gene ambiguous. Looked up from germline, CDR1 is KGHSH and CDR2 is LQKENI. Trimming took off 0 bases at V and 5 bases at J, with 10 bases between the two ends. There are 14 residues in the CDR3. CDR3 nucleotide sequence: TGTGCCAGCTCACCACCCGACTCCCAGGAGACCCAGTACTTC. This gives the protein CASSPPDSQETQYF.

This clone was observed a handful of times. This chain joins TRBV9 and TRBJ2-5, with a possible D match to TRBD1 (5 bases). The CDR3 runs 16 residues. Trimming took off 4 bases at V and 1 base at J, with 17 bases between the two ends. Germline V lookup: CDR1 SGDLS, CDR2 YYNGEE. CDR3 region: CASSSQWGSLQETQYF. CDR3 coding DNA: TGTGCCAGCAGCTCCCAGTGGGGCAGCCTCCAAGAGACCCAGTACTTC.